One and the same sample provided the 23 T cell receptor beta chains below, sequenced in a study of blood T cell repertoires in COVID-19. The method was immunoSEQ multiplex PCR; TCRdb's version includes in-frame clones alone and lacks a portion of them. Of over 200,000 clones listed, 81% are singletons. Material: PBMCs or T cells enriched from blood (not recorded which). The receptors originated from a woman between 50 and 59 years old with acute COVID-19.

This chain uses TRBV9 with TRBJ2-1; 10 bases are a match to TRBD2. The CDR3 runs 14 residues. Germline V gives CDR1 SGDLS, CDR2 YYNGEE. Trimming removed 1 base from V and 6 bases from J; junction bases left unmatched: 1. DNA of the CDR3: TGTGCCAGCAGCGTATTAGCGGGGGGCAATGAGCAGTTCTTC. As protein: CASSVLAGGNEQFF.

V and J are TRBV5-1 and TRBJ2-7, with TRBD2 identical over 11 bases. The CDR3 has 17 amino acids. Germline V CDR1 and CDR2: SGHRS, YFSETQ. V shed 2 bases, J shed 3 bases, and the junction held 10 bases outside the gene matches. In nucleotides, the CDR3 is TGCGCCAGCAGCTTTGGTAGCGGGGGGGCAACAGTCTACGAGCAGTACTTC. Its protein product is CASSFGSGGATVYEQYF.

The V and J genes are TRBV7-9 and TRBJ2-2; 8 positions agree with TRBD2. With V trimmed by 6 bases and J by 4 bases, 10 bases remained unmatched. The length of the CDR3 is 16 residues. Germline CDR1 and CDR2: SEHNR and FQNEAQ (reference sequence). CDR3 nucleotides: TGTGCCAGCAGGAATGGGAGCGGGAGTCGCACCGGGGAGCTGTTTTTT. As protein: CASRNGSGSRTGELFF.

On this clone itself: This CDR3 is also generated by other DNA sequences in the sample. The chain employs TRBV29-1 and TRBJ1-2, with D possibly matching TRBD1 (6 bases). The V gene's germline CDR1 is SQVTM and CDR2 ANQGSEA. This CDR3 is 12 amino acids long. Trimming removed 4 bases from V and 2 bases from J, with 8 bases in between. CDR3 residues: CSVGTANYGYTF. As DNA, the CDR3 is TGCAGCGTTGGGACAGCAAACTATGGCTACACCTTC.

The chain uses TRBV19 and TRBJ1-5; 7 bases match TRBD1. V was clipped by 2 bases and J by 2 bases; unmatched bases: 9. The CDR3 runs to 17 residues. Germline lookup yields CDR1 LNHDA and CDR2 SQIVND (reference sequence). The CDR3 region has the DNA TGTGCCAGTAGTATATCCCTGACAGGGATAGGCAATCAGCCCCAGCATTTT. It encodes CASSISLTGIGNQPQHF.

This clone was seen a handful of times. V gene TRBV6-5 combines with J gene TRBJ1-5; perhaps TRBD1 as D (6 bases). Germline loops: CDR1 MNHEY, CDR2 SVGAGI. The CDR3 totals 15 residues. Trimming pared 6 bases from V and 3 bases from J, leaving 15 bases between. As DNA, the CDR3 is TGTGCCAGCAGCCGACTACAGGGTCACAATCAGCCCCAGCATTTT. Residues: CASSRLQGHNQPQHF.

The genes are TRBV7-8 and TRBJ2-7; 7 nucleotides match TRBD2. Unmatched junction bases numbered 8, after V lost 5 bases and J lost 1 base. CDR3 length equals 15 residues. CDR1 and CDR2 (germline): SGHVS, FQNEAQ. In nucleotides, the CDR3 is TGTGCCAGCAGCACAGCAAACGGGAGGTCCTACGAGCAGTACTTC. Residues: CASSTANGRSYEQYF.

V usage is TRBV12-3 or TRBV12-4 and J usage is TRBJ2-7; TRBD1 aligns across 7 bases. The V and J ends lost 6 bases and 6 bases, in that order; junction bases with no gene match: 8. This CDR3 is built from 13 residues. The CDR3 spells CASRFGQVGEQYF. Here the CDR3 DNA reads TGTGCCAGCAGATTTGGACAGGTCGGCGAGCAGTACTTC.

The V gene is TRBV19, the J gene TRBJ1-3; 7 positions match TRBD1. The germline CDR1 and CDR2 sequences are LNHDA and SQIVND (reference sequence). V was pared by 4 bases and J by 2 bases, with 5 bases of the junction left unmatched. This CDR3 comprises 15 residues. CDR3 sequence: CASSTHQGAGNTIYF. The CDR3 bases are TGTGCCAGTAGTACCCATCAGGGGGCTGGAAACACCATATATTTT.

The chain combines TRBV14 with TRBJ1-6; D gene unclear. There are 12 residues in the CDR3. V was pared by 0 bases and J by 13 bases, with 7 bases between. Germline loops: CDR1 SGHDN, CDR2 FVKESK. The CDR3 DNA reads as TGTGCCAGCAGCCAAGAACCGGGGCCCCTCCACTTT. Protein: CASSQEPGPLHF.

The genes are TRBV12-3 or TRBV12-4 and TRBJ2-2, with D unresolved. There are 13 residues in the CDR3. V lost 6 bases, J lost 5 bases, and 10 bases lay in between. CDR3 in DNA: TGTGCCAGCAGCAAACAGCTAACCGGGGAGCTGTTTTTT. It translates to CASSKQLTGELFF.

J is TRBJ1-2 and V is TRBV28; a weak D match, TRBD1 (5 bases). The CDR3 length is 13 residues. The V gene's germline CDR1 is MDHEN and CDR2 SYDVKM. Trimming removed 6 bases at V and 7 bases at J, with 15 bases between. CDR3 loop: CASSRPGRSGYTF. CDR3 DNA: TGTGCCAGCAGCCGCCCAGGGCGTTCTGGCTACACCTTC.

The J gene is TRBJ2-1, the V gene TRBV28; 14 bases map to TRBD2. V dropped 7 bases and J dropped 4; count of bases not matched to a gene: 12. The CDR3 totals 18 residues. Germline V gene lookup returns CDR1 MDHEN and CDR2 SYDVKM. The CDR3 spells CASMGIGLAGGSYNEQFF. CDR3 sequence (DNA): TGTGCCAGCATGGGAATAGGACTAGCGGGAGGCTCATACAATGAGCAGTTCTTC.

The chain uses TRBV2 and TRBJ2-1, with 7 nucleotides matching TRBD1. Trimming cost V 1 base and J 10 bases; bases outside gene matches: 7. From germline, CDR1 is SNHLY and CDR2 FYNNEI. This CDR3 has 14 amino acids. The CDR3 reads CASSEGGTASEQFF. CDR3 nucleotide sequence: TGTGCCAGCAGTGAAGGGGGGACAGCATCGGAGCAGTTCTTC.

This sequence joins TRBV4-3 and TRBJ1-2, with 7 bases matching TRBD1. The CDR3 length is 14 residues. The V gene's germline CDR1 is LGHNA and CDR2 YSLEER. The trim removed 4 bases at V and 8 bases at J, leaving 10 bases unmatched. The CDR3 here is CASSRDRDTRGYTF. Written as DNA, the CDR3 is TGCGCCAGCAGCCGGGACAGAGATACGAGGGGCTACACCTTC.

The chain employs TRBV6-5 and TRBJ2-3, with TRBD1 identical over 9 bases. CDR1 MNHEY and CDR2 SVGAGI come from the germline V gene. The trim removed 4 bases at V and 5 bases at J, leaving 7 bases unmatched. The length of the CDR3 is 15 residues. The CDR3 nucleotides read TGTGCCAGCAGTTCAGCCGGGACAGGGAAAGATACGCAGTATTTT. Translated: CASSSAGTGKDTQYF.

The CDR3: CASSPGTDNYEQYF. Here the CDR3 DNA reads TGTGCCAGCAGCCCCGGGACTGACAACTACGAGCAGTACTTC. The chain combines TRBV7-9 with TRBJ2-7, with a possible D match to TRBD2 (6 bases). The CDR3 extends over 14 amino acids. V lost 5 bases and J 3 bases, leaving 14 bases between the germline ends. The germline gives CDR1 SEHNR, CDR2 FQNEAQ (reference sequence).

The rearrangement joins TRBV29-1 to TRBJ2-7, with D perhaps matching TRBD1 (5 bases). Germline CDR1 and CDR2: SQVTM and ANQGSEA. The CDR3 covers 13 residues. V lost 3 bases and J 1 base, leaving 10 bases between the germline ends. The CDR3 nucleotides read TGCAGCGTTGAGACAGCCGGTTCCTACGAGCAGTACTTC. Residues: CSVETAGSYEQYF.

This clone was detected only once. In DNA, the CDR3 is TGTGCCAGCAGCTTAGCGTATCAGGGGGCCCTCTATGGCTACACCTTC. Protein sequence: CASSLAYQGALYGYTF. The chain couples TRBV7-2 to TRBJ1-2; 8 nucleotides align to TRBD1. Per germline, CDR1 SGHTA and CDR2 FQGNSA. CDR3 size: 16 residues. Germline trimming cut 0 bases from V and 4 bases from J; bases unmatched to any gene: 7.

This rearrangement joins TRBV19 to TRBJ2-1; 7 nucleotides match TRBD1. The germline V gene encodes CDR1 LNHDA and CDR2 SQIVND (reference sequence). J lost 1 base, V lost 0 bases, and 3 bases had no gene match. The CDR3 contains 16 residues. The CDR3 DNA reads TGTGCCAGTAGTATAGAGGGCAGGGGGTCCTACAATGAGCAGTTCTTC. Its translation: CASSIEGRGSYNEQFF.

The V call is TRBV13, the J call TRBJ1-1; 7 positions agree with TRBD1. V was pared by 5 bases and J by 9 bases, with 9 bases of the junction left unmatched. The CDR3 totals 13 residues. Germline loops: CDR1 PRHDT, CDR2 FYEKMQ (reference sequence). CDR3 residues: CASSNRQGRKAFF. The CDR3 DNA follows: TGTGCCAGCAGCAACCGACAGGGACGGAAAGCTTTCTTT.

The chain joins TRBV5-6 to TRBJ1-6; 9 bases are shared with TRBD1. The trim removed 0 bases at V and 10 bases at J, leaving 8 bases unmatched. From germline, CDR1 is SGHDT and CDR2 YYEEEE. This CDR3 comprises 16 residues. The CDR3 is CASSLAKWDRVSPLHF. The CDR3 DNA reads as TGTGCCAGCAGCTTGGCCAAGTGGGACAGGGTGTCACCCCTCCACTTT.

The genes are TRBV6-2 or TRBV6-3 and TRBJ1-2, with 7 bases fitting TRBD1. CDR1 is MNHEY, CDR2 SVGEGT, per germline. With 4 bases clipped from V and 2 bases from J, the junction kept 13 bases outside the gene matches. The CDR3 consists of 17 residues. The CDR3 here is CASSSLMTGTKNYGYTF. The DNA of the CDR3 is TGTGCCAGCAGTTCCCTGATGACAGGGACGAAAAACTATGGCTACACCTTC.